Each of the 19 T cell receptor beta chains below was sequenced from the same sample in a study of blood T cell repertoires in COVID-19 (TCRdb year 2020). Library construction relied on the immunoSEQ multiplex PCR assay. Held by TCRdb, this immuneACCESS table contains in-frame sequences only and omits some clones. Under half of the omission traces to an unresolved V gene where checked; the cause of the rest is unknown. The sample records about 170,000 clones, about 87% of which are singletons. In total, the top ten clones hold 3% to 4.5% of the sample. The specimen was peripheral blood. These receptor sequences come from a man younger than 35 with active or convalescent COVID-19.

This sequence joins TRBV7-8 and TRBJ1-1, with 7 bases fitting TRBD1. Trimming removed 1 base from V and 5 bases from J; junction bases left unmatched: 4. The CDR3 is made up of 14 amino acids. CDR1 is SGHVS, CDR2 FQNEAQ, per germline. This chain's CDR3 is CASSLETGETEAFF. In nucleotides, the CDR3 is TGTGCCAGCAGCTTAGAAACAGGGGAGACTGAAGCTTTCTTT.

The CDR3 bases are TGTGCCACCCAAGATCTAGCGGGCCAAGAGACCCAGTACTTC. Protein: CATQDLAGQETQYF. This chain connects TRBV24-1 to TRBJ2-5, with TRBD2 matching over 8 bases. The CDR3 totals 14 residues. The V gene's germline CDR1 is KGHDR and CDR2 SFDVKD. Germline trimming cut 9 bases from V and 1 base from J; bases unmatched to any gene: 6.

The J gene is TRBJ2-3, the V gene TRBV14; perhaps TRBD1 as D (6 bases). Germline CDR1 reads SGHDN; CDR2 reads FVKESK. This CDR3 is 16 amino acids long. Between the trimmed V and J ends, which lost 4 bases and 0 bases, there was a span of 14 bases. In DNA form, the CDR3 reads TGTGCCAGCAGCCCCTACCAGGGGCCAAGCACAGATACGCAGTATTTT. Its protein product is CASSPYQGPSTDTQYF.

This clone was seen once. CDR3 amino acids: CASSYADEQFF. CDR3 in DNA: TGTGCCAGCAGTTACGCGGATGAGCAGTTCTTC. The chain links TRBV6-2 or TRBV6-3 to TRBJ2-1; D gene ambiguous. Germline values: CDR1 MNHEY, CDR2 SVGEGT. V lost 2 bases and J 8 bases, leaving 4 bases between the germline ends. CDR3 length equals 11 residues.

Here the CDR3 reads CASSQDTPRQGTEAFF. Written as DNA, the CDR3 is TGCGCCAGCAGCCAAGACACCCCTCGTCAGGGGACTGAAGCTTTCTTT. The rearrangement joins TRBV4-1 to TRBJ1-1; TRBD1 might be the D (6 bases). V was pared by 0 bases and J by 5 bases, with 16 bases between. CDR1 and CDR2 (germline): MGHRA, YSYEKL. The CDR3 has 16 amino acids.

The CDR3 is CASSIEGQTTGELFF. The CDR3 bases are TGTGCCAGTAGTATCGAGGGACAGACTACCGGGGAGCTGTTTTTT. The chain is built from TRBV19 and TRBJ2-2, with TRBD1 matching 7 bases. The V segment lost 3 bases and the J segment 5 bases; nucleotides outside the gene matches: 6. The CDR3 runs 15 residues. The germline V gene has CDR1 LNHDA and CDR2 SQIVND (reference sequence). Using reference TRBV19 and TRBJ2-2 for the parts outside the CDR3, the full variable domain is DGGITQSPKYLFRKEGQNVTLSCEQNLNHDAMYWYRQDPGQGLRLIYYSQIVNDFQKGDIAEGYSVSREKKESFPLTVTSAQKNPTAFYLCASSIEGQTTGELFFGEGSRLTVL.

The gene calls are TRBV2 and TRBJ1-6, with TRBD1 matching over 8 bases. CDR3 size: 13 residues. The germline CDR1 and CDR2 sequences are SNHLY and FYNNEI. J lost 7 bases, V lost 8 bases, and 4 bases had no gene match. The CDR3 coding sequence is TGTGCCAGCGGACAGGGTGAAAATTCACCCCTCCACTTT. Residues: CASGQGENSPLHF.

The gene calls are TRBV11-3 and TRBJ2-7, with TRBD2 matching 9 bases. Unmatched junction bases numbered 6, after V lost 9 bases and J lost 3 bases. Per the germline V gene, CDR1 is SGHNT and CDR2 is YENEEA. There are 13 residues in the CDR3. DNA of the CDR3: TGTGCCAGTAGCAAGCGGGAGGACTACGAGCAGTACTTC. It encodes CASSKREDYEQYF.

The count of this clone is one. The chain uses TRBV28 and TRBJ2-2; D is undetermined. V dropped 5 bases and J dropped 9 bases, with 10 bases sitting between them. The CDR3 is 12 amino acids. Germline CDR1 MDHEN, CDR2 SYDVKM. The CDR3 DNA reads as TGTGCCAGCAGTCCCTTCGAGCGGGAGCTGTTTTTT. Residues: CASSPFERELFF.

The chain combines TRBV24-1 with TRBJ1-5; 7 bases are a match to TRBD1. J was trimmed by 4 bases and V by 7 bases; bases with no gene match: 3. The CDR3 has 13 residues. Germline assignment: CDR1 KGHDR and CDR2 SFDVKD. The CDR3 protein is CATRGQTNQPQHF. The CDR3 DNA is TGTGCCACCAGGGGACAGACTAATCAGCCCCAGCATTTT.

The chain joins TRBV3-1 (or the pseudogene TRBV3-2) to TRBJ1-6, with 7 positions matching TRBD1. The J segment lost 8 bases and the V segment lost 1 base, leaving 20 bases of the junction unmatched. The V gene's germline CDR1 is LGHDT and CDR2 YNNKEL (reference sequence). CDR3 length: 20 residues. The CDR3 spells CASSQAGTVEGPRGDSPLHF. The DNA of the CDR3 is TGTGCCAGCAGCCAAGCTGGGACAGTAGAAGGCCCCCGAGGTGATTCACCCCTCCACTTT.

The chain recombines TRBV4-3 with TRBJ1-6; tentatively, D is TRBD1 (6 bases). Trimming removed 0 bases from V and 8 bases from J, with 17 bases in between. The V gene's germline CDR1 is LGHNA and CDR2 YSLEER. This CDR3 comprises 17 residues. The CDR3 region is CASSQDPAGEWDSPLHF. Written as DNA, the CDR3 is TGCGCCAGCAGCCAAGATCCGGCAGGGGAGTGGGATTCACCCCTCCACTTT.

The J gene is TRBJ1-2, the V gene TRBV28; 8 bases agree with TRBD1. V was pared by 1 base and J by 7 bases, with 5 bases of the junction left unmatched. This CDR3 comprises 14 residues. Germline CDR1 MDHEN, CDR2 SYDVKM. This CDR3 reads CASSLLQQGGGYTF. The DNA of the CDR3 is TGTGCCAGCAGTTTATTACAACAGGGGGGTGGCTACACCTTC.

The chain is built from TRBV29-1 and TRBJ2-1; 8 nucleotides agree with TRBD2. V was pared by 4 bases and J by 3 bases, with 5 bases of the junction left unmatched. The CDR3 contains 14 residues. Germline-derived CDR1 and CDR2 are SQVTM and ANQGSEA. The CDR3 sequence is CSVVPRGDYNEQFF. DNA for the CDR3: TGCAGCGTTGTACCGCGGGGGGACTACAATGAGCAGTTCTTC.

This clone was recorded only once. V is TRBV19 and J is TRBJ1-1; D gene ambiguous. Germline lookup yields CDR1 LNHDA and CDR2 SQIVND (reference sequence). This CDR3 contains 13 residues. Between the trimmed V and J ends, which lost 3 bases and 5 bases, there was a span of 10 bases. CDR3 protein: CASSMTVRTEAFF. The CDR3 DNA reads TGTGCCAGTAGTATGACTGTGAGGACTGAAGCTTTCTTT. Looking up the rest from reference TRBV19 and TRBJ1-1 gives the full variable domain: DGGITQSPKYLFRKEGQNVTLSCEQNLNHDAMYWYRQDPGQGLRLIYYSQIVNDFQKGDIAEGYSVSREKKESFPLTVTSAQKNPTAFYLCASSMTVRTEAFFGQGTRLTVV.

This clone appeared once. The CDR3 coding sequence is TGTGCCAGCAGCTTGGGCCTCCCTGGGACCCAGTACTTC. Amino acids: CASSLGLPGTQYF. The chain links TRBV7-2 to TRBJ2-5; D remains unclear. The CDR3 is 13 residues long. Germline V lookup: CDR1 SGHTA, CDR2 FQGNSA. The V gene lost 3 bases and the J gene lost 7 bases, with 12 bases spanning the gap.

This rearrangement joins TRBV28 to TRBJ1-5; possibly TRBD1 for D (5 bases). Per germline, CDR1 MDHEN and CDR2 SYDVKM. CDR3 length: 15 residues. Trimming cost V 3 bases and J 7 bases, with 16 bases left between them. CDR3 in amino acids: CASSFGGGTHQPQHF. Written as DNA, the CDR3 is TGTGCCAGCAGTTTTGGGGGGGGGACGCACCAGCCCCAGCATTTT. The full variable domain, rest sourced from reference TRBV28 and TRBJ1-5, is DVKVTQSSRYLVKRTGEKVFLECVQDMDHENMFWYRQDPGLGLRLIYFSYDVKMKEKGDIPEGYSVSREKKERFSLILESASTNQTSMYLCASSFGGGTHQPQHFGDGTRLSIL.

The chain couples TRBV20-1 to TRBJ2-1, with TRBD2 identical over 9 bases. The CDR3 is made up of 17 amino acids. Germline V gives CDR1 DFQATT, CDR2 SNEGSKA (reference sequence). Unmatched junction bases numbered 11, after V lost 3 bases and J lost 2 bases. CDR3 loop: CSASVREGRPTYNEQFF. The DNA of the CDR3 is TGCAGTGCTAGTGTGCGGGAGGGCCGTCCGACCTACAATGAGCAGTTCTTC.

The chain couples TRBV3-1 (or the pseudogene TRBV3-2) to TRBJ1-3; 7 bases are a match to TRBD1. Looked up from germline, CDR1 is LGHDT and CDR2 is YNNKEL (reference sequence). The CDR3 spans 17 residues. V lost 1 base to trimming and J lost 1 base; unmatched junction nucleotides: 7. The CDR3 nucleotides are TGTGCCAGCAGCCAAGTTCGCTCGACAGGGTCTGGAAACACCATATATTTT. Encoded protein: CASSQVRSTGSGNTIYF.